The 5 T cell receptor beta chains below come from one sample, sequenced in a study of blood T cell repertoires in COVID-19. Sequencing was performed with immunoSEQ multiplex PCR; in TCRdb, only in-frame clones are kept and a portion is missing. The table includes a few hundred thousand clones, around 83% detected once. The sequencing sample was made of peripheral blood. These receptors all come from a woman in her forties who had recovered from COVID-19.

In the case of this clone: Other DNA sequences in the same sample also yield this CDR3. This chain joins TRBV5-6 and TRBJ1-5, with 8 nucleotides matching TRBD1. Trimming at V came to 4 bases and at J to 4 bases, leaving 4 bases not matched to a gene. In germline, CDR1 is SGHDT, CDR2 YYEEEE. The CDR3 extends over 14 amino acids. The CDR3 sequence is CASSLTGGNQPQHF. The CDR3 bases are TGTGCCAGCAGCCTAACAGGGGGGAATCAGCCCCAGCATTTT.

The chain recombines TRBV6-5 with TRBJ2-7; 9 bases are a match to TRBD2. This CDR3 contains 15 residues. CDR1 and CDR2 from the germline V gene are MNHEY and SVGAGI. Trimming cost V 0 bases and J 4 bases; bases outside gene matches: 4. The CDR3 DNA sequence: TGTGCCAGCAGTTACTCGGCGGGGGGGCAATACGAGCAGTACTTC. As protein: CASSYSAGGQYEQYF.

The J gene is TRBJ1-1, the V gene TRBV7-2, with 7 nucleotides matching TRBD1. Per germline, CDR1 SGHTA and CDR2 FQGNSA. This CDR3 is 16 amino acids long. The trim removed 7 bases at V and 4 bases at J, leaving 15 bases unmatched. This CDR3 reads CASTLQGPGVSTEAFF. The CDR3 DNA sequence: TGTGCCAGCACTTTACAGGGGCCGGGTGTGAGCACTGAAGCTTTCTTT.

The CDR3, as DNA: TGTGCCAGCAGCGTAGGGTCCCTAGCGGGGGAAGAGACCCAGTACTTC. Its protein is CASSVGSLAGEETQYF. The genes are TRBV9 and TRBJ2-5; TRBD2 aligns across 10 bases. This CDR3 has 16 residues. The V segment lost 0 bases and the J segment 3 bases; nucleotides outside the gene matches: 5. The V gene's germline CDR1 is SGDLS and CDR2 YYNGEE. Full variable domain (remainder filled in from reference TRBV9 and TRBJ2-5): DSGVTQTPKHLITATGQRVTLRCSPRSGDLSVYWYQQSLDQGLQFLIQYYNGEERAKGNILERFSAQQFPDLHSELNLSSLELGDSALYFCASSVGSLAGEETQYFGPGTRLLVL.

This clone was seen a single time. The rearrangement joins TRBV5-1 to TRBJ2-7; 10 bases are shared with TRBD1. The J segment lost 7 bases and the V segment lost 2 bases, leaving 6 bases of the junction unmatched. The length of the CDR3 is 14 residues. Germline assignment: CDR1 SGHRS and CDR2 YFSETQ. CDR3 in DNA: TGCGCCAGCAGCTTTCAGACAGGGGGCGGAGAGCAGTACTTC. Amino acid sequence: CASSFQTGGGEQYF.